The 32 T cell receptor beta chains listed next were all sequenced from one sample in a study of follicular helper T cells after annual influenza vaccination. Data came from immunoSEQ multiplex PCR; TCRdb stores just in-frame clones and leaves some out. The sample records more than 4,000 clones, roughly 82% being singletons. The time point: 2015-2016 season, 7 days after influenza vaccination. The sequenced sample was CXCR5+ CD38- circulating T follicular helper cells from blood, obtained 7 days after influenza vaccination. The subset denotes: circulating Tfh, non-naive CD4+CXCR5+PD-1+ (ICOS+CD38+ or ICOS-CD38-). These receptors originate from an adult who received the influenza vaccine.

CDR3 amino acids: CASSSDNYEQYF. The CDR3 nucleotides are TGCGCCAGCAGCTCGGACAACTACGAGCAGTACTTC. V usage is TRBV5-1 and J usage is TRBJ2-7; possible D gene TRBD1, 5 bases. The CDR3 is 12 amino acids. The germline V gene encodes CDR1 SGHRS and CDR2 YFSETQ. Trimming pared 3 bases from V and 3 bases from J, leaving 7 bases between.

The J gene is TRBJ1-2, the V gene TRBV29-1, with TRBD1 as a possible D gene (5 bases). CDR3 size: 11 residues. Germline V CDR1 and CDR2: SQVTM, ANQGSEA. The ends were cut back, 7 bases at V and 5 bases at J, with 11 bases in the middle. The CDR3 DNA reads as TGCAGCGCAATGGGGGATTATGGCTACACCTTC. Its protein product is CSAMGDYGYTF. The full variable domain, completed using reference TRBV29-1 and TRBJ1-2, is SAVISQKPSRDICQRGTSLTIQCQVDSQVTMMFWYRQQPGQSLTLIATANQGSEATYESGFVIDKFPISRPNLTFSTLTVSNMSPEDSSIYLCSAMGDYGYTFGSGTRLTVV.

The V and J genes are TRBV5-4 and TRBJ1-3, with D hard to call. The CDR3 has 15 amino acids. The germline V and J ends were trimmed by 2 bases and 0 bases, with 9 bases remaining between them. In germline, CDR1 is SGHNT, CDR2 YYREEE (reference sequence). CDR3 region: CASSFRETSGNTIYF. The DNA of the CDR3 is TGTGCCAGCAGCTTTCGGGAAACCTCTGGAAACACCATATATTTT.

The chain recombines TRBV7-2 with TRBJ2-3, with D tentatively TRBD2 (6 bases). Trimming cost V 1 base and J 4 bases, with 12 bases left between them. Germline V gives CDR1 SGHTA, CDR2 FQGNSA. The CDR3 is 15 amino acids. CDR3 coding DNA: TGTGCCAGCAGCTTAGATGGGACTGGTGCAGATACGCAGTATTTT. This codes for CASSLDGTGADTQYF.

The chain links TRBV6-9 to TRBJ1-5; 8 bases map to TRBD1. V lost 5 bases, J lost 4 bases, and 7 bases stayed unmatched. CDR3 length: 15 amino acids. From germline, CDR1 is MNHGY and CDR2 SVAAGI. The CDR3 nucleotides read TGTGCCAGCAGTCAGGGGGCTCTATTAAATCAGCCCCAGCATTTT. Translating it yields CASSQGALLNQPQHF.

This clone has a handful of counts. The chain carries TRBV20-1 and TRBJ2-7; 7 bases are a match to TRBD2. Germline CDR1 reads DFQATT; CDR2 reads SNEGSKA (reference sequence). The junction had 2 bases not matched to a gene; V was cut back by 5 bases and J by 4 bases. The CDR3 covers 11 residues. The CDR3 DNA follows: TGCAGTGCTTCGGGAGGTTACGAGCAGTACTTC. Translation: CSASGGYEQYF.

The V gene is TRBV18, the J gene TRBJ2-1, with a tentative D call TRBD2 (6 bases). Germline values: CDR1 KGHSH, CDR2 LQKENI. This CDR3 is built from 15 residues. Trimming removed 3 bases at V and 4 bases at J, with 13 bases between. CDR3 sequence: CASSPGLAIYNEQFF. The CDR3 bases are TGTGCCAGCTCACCGGGGCTAGCGATATACAATGAGCAGTTCTTC.

As for this clone: Other nucleotide sequences from this sample produce the same CDR3. The chain combines TRBV7-6 with TRBJ2-7; D not certain. The germline CDR1 and CDR2 sequences are SGHVS and FNYEAQ. Trimming removed 0 bases from V and 0 bases from J, with 9 bases in between. This CDR3 comprises 15 residues. CDR3 sequence reads: CASSLASEVSYEQYF. DNA of the CDR3: TGTGCCAGCAGCTTAGCCAGCGAAGTCTCCTACGAGCAGTACTTC.

V is TRBV15 and J is TRBJ2-7, with D possibly matching TRBD2 (5 bases). CDR3 size: 15 residues. With 6 bases removed from V and 1 base from J, the gap between germline ends came to 16 bases. CDR1 LNHNV and CDR2 YYDKDF come from the germline V gene (reference sequence). The CDR3 DNA follows: TGTGCCACCAGTAGGGCAGGAGGAAAATCCTACGAGCAGTACTTC. Its translation is CATSRAGGKSYEQYF.

This clone was picked up one time. The V and J genes are TRBV6-5 and TRBJ2-1; 11 nucleotides line up with TRBD2. This CDR3 spans 15 amino acids. The J segment lost 6 bases and the V segment lost 6 bases, leaving 7 bases of the junction unmatched. Germline CDR1 and CDR2: MNHEY and SVGAGI. Written as DNA, the CDR3 is TGTGCCAGCAGGAAGCTAGCGGGAGGTTCCAATGAGCAGTTCTTC. It translates to CASRKLAGGSNEQFF.

The DNA for the CDR3 is TGTGCCAGCAGCTTCATCGGTACAACCAAAGGAGGCTACACCTTC. Protein product: CASSFIGTTKGGYTF. The chain recombines TRBV11-2 with TRBJ1-2, with unresolved D. This CDR3 contains 15 residues. The germline V and J ends were trimmed by 3 bases and 8 bases, with 19 bases remaining between them. Germline V gives CDR1 SGHAT, CDR2 FQNNGV.

The chain joins TRBV28 to TRBJ1-1; D uncertain. Germline-derived CDR1 and CDR2 are MDHEN and SYDVKM. This CDR3 region has 15 residues. V lost 5 bases, J lost 7 bases, and 20 bases lay in between. CDR3 sequence (DNA): TGTGCCAGCAGTATTCCGCGCCGGGTCTGGAGTGAAGCTTTCTTT. As protein: CASSIPRRVWSEAFF.

CDR3 residues: CASSRTRGPNEQFF. For the CDR3, the DNA is TGTGCCAGCAGTCGGACTAGAGGTCCAAATGAGCAGTTCTTC. The V and J genes are TRBV4-2 and TRBJ2-1, with TRBD2 identical over 7 bases. CDR1 is LGHNA and CDR2 is YNFKEQ in the germline V gene. The CDR3 is made up of 14 amino acids. V shed 6 bases and J 7 bases; nucleotides not matched to a gene: 9.

The chain employs TRBV7-8 and TRBJ2-1, with D perhaps TRBD2 (5 bases). V shed 5 bases and J shed 7 bases, with 12 bases lying between them. The length of the CDR3 is 13 residues. CDR1 SGHVS and CDR2 FQNEAQ come from the germline V gene. CDR3 bases: TGTGCCAGCAGCCGTAGCGAGGTAAATGAGCAGTTCTTC. This gives the protein CASSRSEVNEQFF.

The V gene is TRBV5-1, the J gene TRBJ1-2; possibly TRBD1 for D (5 bases). The CDR3 has 17 amino acids. Germline loops: CDR1 SGHRS, CDR2 YFSETQ. The V and J ends lost 1 base and 4 bases respectively, with 20 bases between them. The chain's CDR3 is CASSLNPGRERSYGYTF. Written as DNA, the CDR3 is TGCGCCAGCAGCTTGAATCCGGGACGAGAAAGGAGCTATGGCTACACCTTC.

The rearrangement links TRBV27 to TRBJ2-7, with D possibly called TRBD1 or TRBD2 (5 bases each). V dropped 5 bases and J dropped 5 bases, with 16 bases sitting between them. This CDR3 comprises 14 residues. Germline CDR1 is MNHEY and CDR2 is SMNVEV (reference sequence). This chain's CDR3 is CASSLRGTRDEQYF. CDR3 nucleotide sequence: TGTGCCAGCAGTCTAAGGGGAACTAGAGACGAGCAGTACTTC.

The chain links TRBV4-3 to TRBJ1-2, with D unclear. V lost 1 base, J lost 4 bases, and 7 bases lay in between. The germline V gene encodes CDR1 LGHNA and CDR2 YSLEER. The CDR3 loop spans 13 amino acids. The CDR3 spells CASSQATGYGYTF. The CDR3 DNA sequence: TGCGCCAGCAGCCAAGCTACGGGCTATGGCTACACCTTC.

The rearrangement links TRBV4-1 to TRBJ2-4; D may correspond to TRBD1 or TRBD2 (5 bases each). The CDR3 spans 15 residues. V was trimmed by 1 base and J by 7 bases, leaving 14 bases between them. Germline V gives CDR1 MGHRA, CDR2 YSYEKL. In DNA, the CDR3 is TGCGCCAGCAGCCAAGTAGGGACCTATGGGAACATTCAGTACTTC. Protein sequence: CASSQVGTYGNIQYF.

The chain joins TRBV7-3 to TRBJ2-5; D not resolved. Trimming took 0 bases from V and 4 from J, leaving 6 bases between them. Germline V gene lookup returns CDR1 SGHTA and CDR2 FQGTGA. This CDR3 spans 13 amino acids. The CDR3 bases are TGTGCCAGCAGCTTAACGCGCGCAGAGACCCAGTACTTC. Its protein product is CASSLTRAETQYF.

This clone was seen only once. The chain is built from TRBV5-1 and TRBJ2-1; no reliable D call. V was shortened by 2 bases and J by 4 bases, with 16 bases between the two germline ends. The V gene's germline CDR1 is SGHRS and CDR2 YFSETQ. The CDR3 runs to 16 residues. This chain's CDR3 is CASSLLPERGYNEQFF. CDR3 nucleotides: TGCGCCAGCAGCTTACTCCCAGAACGTGGGTACAATGAGCAGTTCTTC.

The sample holds one count of this clone. The chain has TRBV28 and TRBJ2-5; TRBD1 or TRBD2 may be the D gene (5 bases each). The V end lost 6 bases, the J end lost 7 bases, and 15 bases lay between the germline ends. Germline CDR1 is MDHEN and CDR2 is SYDVKM. There are 13 residues in the CDR3. The DNA for the CDR3 is TGTGCCAGCAGCCCGTCCGGGGCAGCGACCCAGTACTTC. It is translated as CASSPSGAATQYF.

The chain recombines TRBV6-5 with TRBJ1-1; 7 bases fit TRBD1. Germline CDR1 and CDR2: MNHEY and SVGAGI. This CDR3 has 15 residues. V was clipped by 2 bases and J by 0 bases; unmatched bases: 3. As DNA, the CDR3 is TGTGCCAGCAGTTACAGGGGGCGGCTGAACACTGAAGCTTTCTTT. Translation: CASSYRGRLNTEAFF.

The rearrangement uses TRBV7-3 and TRBJ2-3; 9 nucleotides line up with TRBD1. V gave up 6 bases and J gave up 6 bases; unmatched junction bases: 7. CDR1 and CDR2 (germline): SGHTA, FQGTGA. The CDR3 covers 14 residues. The CDR3: CASREQGATDTQYF. The CDR3 DNA follows: TGTGCCAGCAGAGAACAGGGGGCAACGGATACGCAGTATTTT. The variable domain in full, with the rest retrieved from reference TRBV7-3 and TRBJ2-3, is GAGVSQTPSNKVTEKGKYVELRCDPISGHTALYWYRQSLGQGPEFLIYFQGTGAADDSGLPNDRFFAVRPEGSVSTLKIQRTERGDSAVYLCASREQGATDTQYFGPGTRLTVL.

This chain connects TRBV10-3 to TRBJ1-2; D gene ambiguous. The CDR3 covers 15 residues. Germline V gene data show CDR1 as ENHRY and CDR2 as SYGVKD. Trimming pared 8 bases from V and 4 bases from J, leaving 20 bases between. The CDR3 DNA is TGTGCCATCCTCCCCGAAGGGAATCGGGGCTATGGCTACACCTTC. Its protein is CAILPEGNRGYGYTF.

This clone appeared a single time. V is TRBV4-3 and J is TRBJ1-2, with a weak D call TRBD1 (5 bases). V dropped 0 bases and J dropped 4 bases, with 12 bases sitting between them. Germline CDR1 reads LGHNA; CDR2 reads YSLEER. The CDR3 sequence is 15 residues long. The DNA for the CDR3 is TGCGCCAGCAGCCAAGACGCACAGGCTCCCTATGGCTACACCTTC. As protein: CASSQDAQAPYGYTF.

The chain uses TRBV18 and TRBJ1-4, with TRBD1 identical over 7 bases. The CDR3 runs 16 residues. CDR1 is KGHSH, CDR2 LQKENI, per germline. With V trimmed by 3 bases and J by 3 bases, 7 bases remained unmatched. The CDR3 DNA reads as TGTGCCAGCTCACCGCGGACAGGCACAGCTAATGAAAAACTGTTTTTT. Protein sequence: CASSPRTGTANEKLFF. Looking up the rest from reference TRBV18 and TRBJ1-4 gives the full variable domain: NAGVMQNPRHLVRRRGQEARLRCSPMKGHSHVYWYRQLPEEGLKFMVYLQKENIIDESGMPKERFSAEFPKEGPSILRIQQVVRGDSAAYFCASSPRTGTANEKLFFGSGTQLSVL.

The rearrangement links TRBV19 to TRBJ2-1; 10 bases agree with TRBD2. CDR3 length: 17 residues. Germline V gene lookup returns CDR1 LNHDA and CDR2 SQIVND (reference sequence). Germline trimming cut 4 bases from V and 4 bases from J; bases unmatched to any gene: 10. In DNA form, the CDR3 reads TGTGCCAGTAGTAGTCCAGCGGGAGGGGGGGTGTACAATGAGCAGTTCTTC. Amino acids: CASSSPAGGGVYNEQFF.

The rearrangement uses TRBV1 and TRBJ1-1; the listed D gene, TRBD1, was not tested against the DNA. TRBV1 is described as a pseudogene. The CDR3 runs 15 residues. The CDR3 loop is CTSSQEKGARTEAFF. The DNA of the CDR3 is TGCACCAGCAGCCAAGAGAAGGGGGCGCGGACTGAAGCTTTCTTT.

J is TRBJ2-5 and V is TRBV5-1; TRBD1 or TRBD2 may be the D gene (6 bases each). The CDR3 spans 15 residues. The germline CDR1 and CDR2 sequences are SGHRS and YFSETQ. Trimming pared 1 base from V and 1 base from J, leaving 11 bases between. The CDR3 sequence is CASSLSGGLQETQYF. CDR3 bases: TGCGCCAGCAGCTTGAGTGGGGGGCTCCAAGAGACCCAGTACTTC. Drawing the rest from reference TRBV5-1 and TRBJ2-5, the complete variable domain is KAGVTQTPRYLIKTRGQQVTLSCSPISGHRSVSWYQQTPGQGLQFLFEYFSETQRNKGNFPGRFSGRQFSNSRSEMNVSTLELGDSALYLCASSLSGGLQETQYFGPGTRLLVL.

The V call is TRBV29-1, the J call TRBJ1-1; 10 bases align to TRBD1. Germline V gene data show CDR1 as SQVTM and CDR2 as ANQGSEA. The trim removed 7 bases at V and 6 bases at J, leaving 8 bases unmatched. CDR3 length equals 13 residues. The CDR3 loop is CSAPGQGYPEAFF. CDR3 nucleotides: TGCAGCGCCCCGGGACAGGGGTATCCTGAAGCTTTCTTT.

The DNA for the CDR3 is TGTGCCAGTAGTAACCGGGACAGGGGGCGTCAGCCCCAGCATTTT. Protein product: CASSNRDRGRQPQHF. The chain links TRBV19 to TRBJ1-5; TRBD1 matches 12 bases. Germline V gene sequence: CDR1 LNHDA, CDR2 SQIVND (reference sequence). The CDR3 totals 15 residues. With V trimmed by 4 bases and J by 6 bases, 4 bases remained unmatched.

The chain combines TRBV5-1 with TRBJ2-2; D may be TRBD2 (5 bases). V was trimmed by 6 bases and J by 6 bases, leaving 18 bases between them. The CDR3 runs 15 residues. From germline, CDR1 is SGHRS and CDR2 YFSETQ. CDR3 coding DNA: TGCGCCAGCACCTACGGGAACCCTGGCGCCGGGGAGCTGTTTTTT. Encoded protein: CASTYGNPGAGELFF. The full variable domain, in which reference TRBV5-1 and TRBJ2-2 provide the parts outside the CDR3, is KAGVTQTPRYLIKTRGQQVTLSCSPISGHRSVSWYQQTPGQGLQFLFEYFSETQRNKGNFPGRFSGRQFSNSRSEMNVSTLELGDSALYLCASTYGNPGAGELFFGEGSRLTVL.